The rows below give T cell receptor beta chains drawn from one sample of a study of blood T cells in healthy people across ages. MiXCR, run by TCRdb on the 5' RACE reads, gives a single entry per CDR3 protein. The sample contains roughly 650,000 distinct CDR3 sequences, 32% of which appear only once. Sequencing was performed on blood. The source is a woman older than 75 in good health. The conserved cysteine and the conserved F or W are not part of the CDR3 here. A row's size may be missing; if present it is once, few, many or a size class.

>many|TRBV15
ATSSTTDTQY
>.|TRBV6-6
ASSVAGMSPETQY
>many|TRBV7-9
ASSLGQPYTLRYGYT
>.|TRBV20-1
SASMKRVGDTQY
>.|TRBV7-2
ASSLAACYDQY
>.|TRBV20-1
SAKANYGYT
>.|TRBV20-1
SARGAQPQH
>many|TRBV29-1
SAGTDPNTGELF
>many|TRBV11-2
ASSFLNTGENIQY
>.|TRBV3-1
ASKVRGGGETQY
>few|TRBV7-9
ASSSPDRAYNSPLH
>.|TRBV3-1
ASSTDGATNEKLF
>.|TRBV20-1
SAKVGGWDQPQH
>.|TRBV20-1
SARDLSGWGGSNQPQH
>many|TRBV7-9
ASSLVAGAVSYEQY
>many|TRBV5-1
ASSWTGTPRAIQY
>many|TRBV7-2
ASSQPGQGAGEQY
>many|TRBV5-4
ASSDGFSKGETQY
>many|TRBV9
ASSVGPGLAGGTDTQY
>many|TRBV5-1
ASSLDEGGEQY
>many|TRBV27
ASTRLGTGANVLT
>many|TRBV5-4
ASSLGSGSTDTQY
>.|TRBV5-8
ASSSRGEYEQY
>few|TRBV7-3
ASSQPGGDRGRQAGELF
>many|TRBV12-3/TRBV12-4
ASSPRGGTPQETQY
>.|TRBV2
ASRDRVGLQPQH
>many|TRBV7-2
ASSPRLAGHKETQY
>.|TRBV11-1
ASSLRDASRAGELF
>.|TRBV7-9
ASSKGGQAHSPLH
>many|TRBV20-1
SARDPRQSYEQY
>many|TRBV27
ASSFPGGADTQY
>.|TRBV7-2
ASSHDRGRGKLF
>.|TRBV7-6
ASSSRSGGAASTGELF
>.|TRBV15
ATSPPRLDSPLH
>.|TRBV11-2
ASSSGGGLRNEQF
>many|TRBV7-2
ASSLVKGGFYGYT
>.|TRBV15
ATRPPGQGNTGELF
>many|TRBV6-6
ASSYPTGMNEAF
>many|TRBV9
ASSVEQGRYGYT
>.|TRBV7-9
ASGGSTPRSPLH
>.|TRBV5-1
ASSSPQKEFLPSGANVLT
>many|TRBV29-1
SVGNNEQF
>many|TRBV7-3
ASSLTPGHYNEQF
>.|TRBV20-1
SSSPPGYQTEAF
>.|TRBV7-6
ASSSLTEGETQY
>many|TRBV5-1
ASSLAPGQKSNSYT
>few|TRBV7-9
ASSFSAPGGSEQF
>many|TRBV19
ASSMESGQTQY
>.|TRBV7-3
ASSRLADSYNEQF
>once|TRBV30
AWSVGWDTEAF
>.|TRBV15
ATSLMLNTEAF
>once|TRBV7-9
ASSFGERADTQY
>many|TRBV7-9
ASSIRTGSRETQY
>.|TRBV6-5
ASRPDRGRYNEQF
>many|TRBV5-1
ASSRGTPRYEQY
>.|TRBV5-6
ASSSRDRGHNEQY
>.|TRBV7-9
ASSPQLGRSTDTQY